This T cell receptor (beta chain) was captured by sequencing in a study of human T cells and chemical hapten exposure (dated by TCRdb to about 2021). The study in broad terms: Libraries were combined into a pool for sequencing, and differences in TCR yield between samples came mainly from small differences in library volumes within the pool. Peripheral blood TCR repertoire changes were tracked in vivo in alopecia patients during primary and secondary sensitization to the hapten diphenylcyclopropenone (DPC). From each blood RNA sample, both TCR alpha and TCR beta chains were sequenced. Paper-wide results and their limitations: DPC sensitization did not change how many TCRs were above 1 in 1000 frequency, and no evidence was found of alterations in global repertoire structure. After repeated subsampling, changes were observed in the strength of the expansion versus patch-test correlation and in the threshold at which the correlation became significant.

This clonotype occurred a few times. What this receptor recognizes is not known. No much larger clonotype is one base removed from it; base qualities were not supplied. Total RNA was isolated from unfractionated whole blood collected in Tempus Blood RNA tubes. Five or six healthy volunteers were used as TCR sequencing controls and were bled at day 0, 2 weeks and 6 weeks. The germline V gene yields MNHEY for CDR1 and SVGEGT for CDR2. Measured from the cysteine to the phenylalanine, the CDR3 is 14 residues long. The only DNA kept is the CDR3, 42 bases in frame from the first base. V sheds 5 bases and J sheds 5 bases, leaving 16 bases between their ends. The library was obtained by 5' RACE. Data came from an Illumina MiSeq. During library preparation, unique molecular identifiers were attached to individual cDNA molecules so that TCRs could be counted in a quantitative, reproducible way. The original methods were these. Samples had a median of 95,638 TCRs, with a range from roughly 23,224 to 750,000. V, J and CDR3 annotation of the TCR reads was carried out using the Decombinator software suite. For the PS versus PT1 abundance plots, all samples were subsampled to the same number of TCRs (28,000). TCRs were defined as expanded if absent before sensitization and observed at least eight times at the 2-week time point. In TCRdb, the public reads were trimmed at Q25 with fastp and aligned with MiXCR, with productive beta chains retained. Rows are unified per CDR3 protein, each entry keeping the most common DNA and genes. Clone size and V and J calls follow TCRdb, not the original study. A total of under 100,000 distinct CDR3 sequences appear in this sample, 15% to 20% of them only once. Approximately 6.2% of the sample lies in the top ten.

This chain joins TRBV6-2 or TRBV6-3 to TRBJ2-7; a confident D gene designation cannot be given. The receptor was isolated from a female donor in good health. Here is the DNA: TGTGCCAGCAGTCCCCTCAGACGGAGAAACGAGCAGTACTTC. It is translated as CASSPLRRRNEQYF.